This T cell receptor (beta chain) was profiled in a study of shared clonotypes between healthy human individuals. Study summary: A couple of female and a few male donors aged 18 to 49 were enrolled.

This CDR3 contains 14 residues. V lost 5 bases and J lost 5; bases outside the gene matches: 8. CDR1 is MNHNS, CDR2 SASEGT, per germline. Study-level points and caveats: When compared with the clonotypes that were shared by all four sorted-subset donors, the non-shared clonotypes turned out to have lower generation probabilities.

A note on this clone: Its antigen is currently unknown.

Method: immunoSEQ multiplex PCR; TCRdb's copy keeps in-frame clones and lacks some. The table has 1,400,000 or so clones, roughly 98.5% seen once. The clonotype was recovered from a man aged 25 to 40 in good health. This chain links TRBV6-1 with TRBJ1-2; 7 nucleotides agree with TRBD1. The sequenced material came from naive CD4+ T cells sorted from blood. Subset: CD45RA+ positively selected. The DNA for the CDR3 is TGTGCCAGCAGTAACTCTGACAGGGCATATGGCTACACCTTC. Translation gives CASSNSDRAYGYTF.